Listed below are T cell receptor beta chains from one sample, sequenced in a study of cytotoxic CD8 clonotypes in ibrutinib-treated CLL. Measured with immunoSEQ multiplex PCR; TCRdb has only the in-frame clones, and not every one. Of some 170,000 clones in the sample, roughly 88% were seen once. The input for sequencing was PBMCs, taken at disease progression, from a patient treated with ibrutinib. These receptors all come from a human donor with chronic lymphocytic leukemia. Both conserved end residues are part of each CDR3. Each record gives: D gene, V gene, J gene, CDR3 protein, CDR3 DNA. The D gene is left open where the match is weak.

d_gene: .; v_gene: TRBV4-3; j_gene: TRBJ1-2; CDR3aa: CASSQDSPYLGYGYTF; CDR3nt: TGCGCCAGCAGCCAAGATTCGCCTTACCTAGGCTATGGCTACACCTTC
d_gene: .; v_gene: TRBV6-5; j_gene: TRBJ1-2; CDR3aa: CASSSKTNQGFYGYTF; CDR3nt: TGTGCCAGCAGTTCAAAGACAAACCAGGGATTTTATGGCTACACCTTC
d_gene: .; v_gene: TRBV5-1; j_gene: TRBJ2-1; CDR3aa: CASSLGQSSYNEQFF; CDR3nt: TGCGCCAGCAGCTTAGGGCAGAGCTCCTACAATGAGCAGTTCTTC
d_gene: .; v_gene: TRBV27; j_gene: TRBJ2-3; CDR3aa: CASSSYPGMTSTDTQYF; CDR3nt: TGTGCCAGCAGTTCATACCCAGGGATGACTAGCACAGATACGCAGTATTTT
d_gene: TRBD1; v_gene: TRBV2; j_gene: TRBJ2-6; CDR3aa: CASRRPGTGGGAGANVLTF; CDR3nt: TGTGCCAGCAGACGTCCCGGGACAGGGGGCGGGGCTGGGGCCAACGTCCTGACTTTC
d_gene: .; v_gene: TRBV9; j_gene: TRBJ1-1; CDR3aa: CASSVGAVTMNTEAFF; CDR3nt: TGTGCCAGCAGCGTAGGTGCAGTTACCATGAACACTGAAGCTTTCTTT
d_gene: .; v_gene: TRBV6-5; j_gene: TRBJ2-7; CDR3aa: CASRRRALNVEQYF; CDR3nt: TGTGCCAGCAGGCGGAGGGCCCTGAATGTCGAGCAGTACTTC
d_gene: .; v_gene: TRBV5-4; j_gene: TRBJ2-5; CDR3aa: CASSNQETQYF; CDR3nt: TGTGCCAGCAGCAACCAAGAGACCCAGTACTTC
d_gene: .; v_gene: TRBV5-6; j_gene: TRBJ1-1; CDR3aa: CASSYDRRQTEAFF; CDR3nt: TGTGCCAGCAGCTACGACAGGCGTCAAACTGAAGCTTTCTTT
d_gene: TRBD2; v_gene: TRBV4-1; j_gene: TRBJ2-4; CDR3aa: CASSQQPGLAATIQYF; CDR3nt: TGCGCCAGCAGCCAACAACCGGGACTAGCGGCAACCATTCAGTACTTC
d_gene: .; v_gene: TRBV6-6; j_gene: TRBJ2-2; CDR3aa: CASTPAPRGELFF; CDR3nt: TGTGCCTCCACCCCCGCCCCCCGCGGGGAGCTGTTTTTT